This T cell receptor beta chain is drawn from a study of OX40 agonist ivuxolimab in advanced cancers. Whole-study findings and limits: The CD4+ and CD8+ T cells in the blood had expanded clonally by week 6 at 0.1 to 3.0 mg/kg. Some of the lowest clonal expansion was seen in partial responders at 0.1-3.0 mg/kg. On average, CD8+ T cells had more expanded clones than CD4+.

TCRdb's table, derived via immunoSEQ multiplex PCR, lists solely in-frame clones and lacks some. The table lists 30,000 to 35,000 clones, roughly 89% of them singletons. This CDR3 region has 17 residues. As for this clone: Its antigen is not known.

This sequence was found in an adult with an advanced solid tumor such as melanoma, head and neck, liver or kidney cancer. V gene TRBV21-1 combines with J gene TRBJ2-5; no check of the table's D call, TRBD2, against the DNA was made. TRBV21-1 is marked as a pseudogene. The sample in question was CD4+ or CD8+ T cells sorted from blood, obtained in a trial of the OX40 agonist ivuxolimab. Here the CDR3 DNA reads TGTGCCAGCAGCAAAAATGAGGGGCGGGAGAGGGAAGAGACCCAGTACTTC. Amino acids: CASSKNEGREREETQYF.